This TCR beta chain was observed in a study of blood T cell repertoires in COVID-19. This clone was observed a few times. Clones were read by immunoSEQ multiplex PCR, and TCRdb kept only the in-frame ones, dropping some. The sample lists some 110,000 clones, roughly four fifths occurring once. Deletions cut 6 bases from V and 8 bases from J, with 16 bases between. Germline CDR1 reads MNHNY; CDR2 reads SVGAGI (reference sequence). CDR3 size: 14 residues. This rearrangement joins TRBV6-6 to TRBJ1-4; no clear D gene. The sequence was collected from a woman aged 55-75 years with acute or convalescent COVID-19. The material sequenced was peripheral blood. The CDR3 nucleotides are TGTGCCAGCAGCAGCGGTCCCCCGGGAGAAAAACTGTTTTTT. As protein: CASSSGPPGEKLFF.